The present T cell receptor beta chain was sequenced within a study of T cell responses to AZD1222 COVID-19 vaccine. The length of the CDR3 is 17 residues. V lost 4 bases to trimming and J lost 3 bases; unmatched junction nucleotides: 6. CDR1 LGHDT and CDR2 YNNKEL come from the germline V gene (reference sequence). As for this clone: What it binds is unknown.

Study-wide results and caveats: Close to half of all spike-specific TCRs reportedly target regions of the variants that are unmutated. The study found Spike-specific TCR breadth and depth rose after two AZD1222 doses.

Using immunoSEQ multiplex PCR, the repertoire was profiled, and TCRdb retains in-frame clones only, with some absent. The profile covers about 120,000 clones, with more than 80% appearing a single time and 5.4% taken by the ten largest. The sequenced sample was peripheral blood, obtained on day 0 of AZD1222 vaccination. This sequence was found in an adult in good health. V and J are TRBV3-1 (or the pseudogene TRBV3-2) and TRBJ2-3; 14 bases match TRBD2. The CDR3 DNA reads as TGTGCCAGCAGCCCCCGACTAGCGGGAGGGAGGACAGATACGCAGTATTTT. Protein product: CASSPRLAGGRTDTQYF.